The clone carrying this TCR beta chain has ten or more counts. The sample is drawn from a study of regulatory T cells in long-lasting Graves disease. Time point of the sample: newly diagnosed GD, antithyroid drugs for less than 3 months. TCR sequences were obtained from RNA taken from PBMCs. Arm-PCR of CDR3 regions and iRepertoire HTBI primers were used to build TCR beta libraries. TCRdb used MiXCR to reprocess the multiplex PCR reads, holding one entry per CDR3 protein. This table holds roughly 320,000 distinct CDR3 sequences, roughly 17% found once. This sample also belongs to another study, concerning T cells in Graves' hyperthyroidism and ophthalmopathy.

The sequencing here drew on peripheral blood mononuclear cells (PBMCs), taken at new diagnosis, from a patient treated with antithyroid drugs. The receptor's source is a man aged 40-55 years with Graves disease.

CDR3 coding DNA: TGCGCCAGCAGGACGGCAGGGGCTACAGATACGCAGTATTTT. It is translated as CASRTAGATDTQYF. The chain links TRBV5-1 to TRBJ2-3; tentative D call: TRBD1 (6 bases). Trimming took off 5 bases at V and 3 bases at J, with 13 bases between the two ends. This CDR3 has 14 residues. In germline, CDR1 is SGHRS, CDR2 YFSETQ.